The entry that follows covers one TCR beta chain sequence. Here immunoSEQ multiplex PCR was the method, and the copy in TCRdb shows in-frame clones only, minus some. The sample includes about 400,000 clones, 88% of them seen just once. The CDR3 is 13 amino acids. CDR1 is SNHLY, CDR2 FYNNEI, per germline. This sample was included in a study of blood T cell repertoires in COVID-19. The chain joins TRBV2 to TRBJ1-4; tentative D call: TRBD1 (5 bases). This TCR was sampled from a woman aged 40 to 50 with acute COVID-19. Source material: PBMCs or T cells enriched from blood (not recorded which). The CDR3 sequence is CASSGGTNEKLFF. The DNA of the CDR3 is TGTGCTTCCTCGGGGGGAACTAATGAAAAACTGTTTTTT.